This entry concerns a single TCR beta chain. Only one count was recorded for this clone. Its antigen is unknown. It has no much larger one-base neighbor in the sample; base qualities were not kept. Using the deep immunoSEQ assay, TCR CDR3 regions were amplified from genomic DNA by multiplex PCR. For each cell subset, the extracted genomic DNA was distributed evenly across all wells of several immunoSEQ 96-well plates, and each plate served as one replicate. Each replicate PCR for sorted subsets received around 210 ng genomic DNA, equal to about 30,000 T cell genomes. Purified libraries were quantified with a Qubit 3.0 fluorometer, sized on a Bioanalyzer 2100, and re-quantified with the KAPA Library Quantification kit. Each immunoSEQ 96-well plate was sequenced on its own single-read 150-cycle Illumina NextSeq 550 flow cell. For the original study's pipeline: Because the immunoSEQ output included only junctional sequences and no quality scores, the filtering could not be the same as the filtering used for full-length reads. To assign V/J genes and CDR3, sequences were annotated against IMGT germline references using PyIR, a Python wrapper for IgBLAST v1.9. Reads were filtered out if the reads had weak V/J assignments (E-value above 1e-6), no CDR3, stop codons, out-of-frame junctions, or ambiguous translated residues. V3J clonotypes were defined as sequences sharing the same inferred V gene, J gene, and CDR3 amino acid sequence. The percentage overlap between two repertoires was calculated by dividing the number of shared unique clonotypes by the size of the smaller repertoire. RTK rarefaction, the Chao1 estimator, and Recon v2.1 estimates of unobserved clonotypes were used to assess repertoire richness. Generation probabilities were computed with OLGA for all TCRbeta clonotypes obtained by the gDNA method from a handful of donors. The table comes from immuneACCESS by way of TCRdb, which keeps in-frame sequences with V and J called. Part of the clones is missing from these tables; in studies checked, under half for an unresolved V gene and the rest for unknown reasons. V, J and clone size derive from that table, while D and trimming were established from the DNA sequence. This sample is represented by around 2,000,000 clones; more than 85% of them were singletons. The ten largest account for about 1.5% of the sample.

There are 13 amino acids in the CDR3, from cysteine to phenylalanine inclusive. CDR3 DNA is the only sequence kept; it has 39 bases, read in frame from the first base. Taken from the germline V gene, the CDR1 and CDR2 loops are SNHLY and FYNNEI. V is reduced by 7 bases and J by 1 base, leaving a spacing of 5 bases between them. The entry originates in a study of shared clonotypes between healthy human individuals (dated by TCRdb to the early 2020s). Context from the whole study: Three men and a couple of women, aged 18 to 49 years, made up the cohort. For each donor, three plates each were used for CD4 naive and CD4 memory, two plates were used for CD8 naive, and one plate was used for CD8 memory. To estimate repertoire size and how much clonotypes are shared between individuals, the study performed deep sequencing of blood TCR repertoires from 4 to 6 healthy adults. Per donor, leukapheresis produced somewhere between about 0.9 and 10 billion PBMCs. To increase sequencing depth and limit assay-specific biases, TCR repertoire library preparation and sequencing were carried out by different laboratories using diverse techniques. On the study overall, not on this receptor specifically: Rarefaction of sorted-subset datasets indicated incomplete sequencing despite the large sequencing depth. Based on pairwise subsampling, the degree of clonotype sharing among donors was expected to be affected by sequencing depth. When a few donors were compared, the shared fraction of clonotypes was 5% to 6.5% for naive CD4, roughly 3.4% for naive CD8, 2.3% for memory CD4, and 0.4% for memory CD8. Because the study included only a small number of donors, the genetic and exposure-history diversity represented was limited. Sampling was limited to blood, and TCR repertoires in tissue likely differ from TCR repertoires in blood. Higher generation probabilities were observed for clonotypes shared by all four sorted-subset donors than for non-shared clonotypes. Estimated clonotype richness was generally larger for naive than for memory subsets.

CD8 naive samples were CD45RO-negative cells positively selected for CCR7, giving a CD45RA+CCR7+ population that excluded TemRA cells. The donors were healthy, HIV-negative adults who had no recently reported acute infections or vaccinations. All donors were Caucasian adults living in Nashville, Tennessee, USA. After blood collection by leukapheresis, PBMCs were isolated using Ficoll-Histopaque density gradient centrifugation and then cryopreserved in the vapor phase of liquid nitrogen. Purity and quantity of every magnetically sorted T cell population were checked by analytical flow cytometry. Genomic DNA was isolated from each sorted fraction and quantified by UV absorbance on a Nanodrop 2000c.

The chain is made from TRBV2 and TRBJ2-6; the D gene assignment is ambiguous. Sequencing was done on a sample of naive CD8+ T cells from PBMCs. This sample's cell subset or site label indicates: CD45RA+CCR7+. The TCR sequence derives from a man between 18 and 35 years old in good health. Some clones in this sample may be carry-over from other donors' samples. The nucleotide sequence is TGTGCCAGCATAGAGTCTGGGGCCAACGTCCTGACTTTC. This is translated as CASIESGANVLTF.